This entry concerns a single TCR beta chain. These data are taken from a study of control samples from healthy donors and cancer patients. Germline V CDR1 and CDR2: MGHRA, YSYEKL. The CDR3 sequence is 15 residues long. V lost 1 base and J lost 8; bases outside the gene matches: 6. The repertoire was sequenced with immunoSEQ multiplex PCR; TCRdb's copy has only in-frame clones and lacks some. The sample has some 120,000 clones, 85% to 95% seen once. V is TRBV4-1 and J is TRBJ1-2, with 11 bases identical to TRBD1. The specimen sequenced was blood. The source is a man aged 18 to 29 in good health. DNA of the CDR3: TGCGCCAGCAGCCAAGGGAGGGACAGGGGGAACGGCTACACCTTC. Its translation: CASSQGRDRGNGYTF.